This TCR beta chain was captured by sequencing in a study of CXCR3-negative and CXCR3-positive naive CD8 T cells. Regarding the study as a whole: The study found that naive CXCR3-negative and CXCR3-positive cells shared TRBV-TRBJ usage, while memory cells differed. Expression of CXCR3 was partially reduced after cryopreservation, and fresh PBMCs were used in most assays. Memory CD8+ cells had much lower diversity, and both naive subsets had comparably high diversity. Surface CD5 matched across naive subsets, and TRB CDR3 properties served to infer TCR strength.

Comment on this clonotype: The antigen remains unidentified.

The TRB libraries of cDNA were built by UMI-labeled 5' RACE. TCRdb re-called the 5' RACE reads, yielding one record per CDR3 amino acid sequence without DNA. The sample has approximately 40,000 distinct CDR3 sequences. CDR1 and CDR2 from the germline V gene are SGHAT and FQNNGV. This CDR3 is 14 amino acids long. The source of this sequence is a human donor in good health. Some clones in this sample may be carry-over from other donors' samples. This chain connects TRBV11-2 to TRBJ2-2; TCRdb's D gene call, TRBD2, goes unchecked for lack of DNA. The sample comprised memory CD8+ T cells from blood. CDR3 amino acids: CASSSPGLTGELFF.